This T cell receptor beta chain was documented in a study of blood T cell repertoires in COVID-19. Study summary: Acute and convalescent COVID-19 specimens originated in the United States, Italy and Spain. T cells, B-cell-depleted T cells, or PBMCs provided the cDNA or gDNA that served as material.

As originally analysed: The assay estimated nucleated cells by amplifying reference gene primers. Assay: immunoSEQ multiplex PCR; the TCRdb copy retains only in-frame clones and omits some. That table gives V, J and clone size, and the DNA gave D and trimming. Of approximately 220,000 clones in the sample, roughly 90% were seen once. Enrollees, about 18 to 89 years old, lived in 24 US areas. V shed 3 bases, J shed 3 bases, and the junction held 3 bases outside the gene matches. The CDR3 totals 16 residues. Germline lookup yields CDR1 SNHLY and CDR2 FYNNEI. The V call is TRBV2, the J call TRBJ1-6, with 9 bases lining up with TRBD1. The material sequenced was PBMCs or T cells enriched from blood (not recorded which). This clonotype originated in a young man who had been exposed to COVID-19. The CDR3 loop is CASSEAGQGYNSPLHF. The CDR3 DNA sequence: TGTGCCAGCAGTGAGGCGGGACAGGGCTATAATTCACCCCTCCACTTT.